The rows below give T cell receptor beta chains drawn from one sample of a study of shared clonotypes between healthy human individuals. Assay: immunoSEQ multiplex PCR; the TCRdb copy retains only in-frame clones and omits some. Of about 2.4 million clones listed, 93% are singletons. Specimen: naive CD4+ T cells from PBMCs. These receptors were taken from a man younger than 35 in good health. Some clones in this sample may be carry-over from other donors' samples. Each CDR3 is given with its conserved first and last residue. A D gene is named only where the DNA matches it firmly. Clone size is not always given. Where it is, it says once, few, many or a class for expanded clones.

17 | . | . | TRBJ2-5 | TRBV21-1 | CASRPTGEGIREETQYF | TGTGCCAGCAGACCTACAGGGGAAGGCATCCGCGAAGAGACCCAGTACTTC
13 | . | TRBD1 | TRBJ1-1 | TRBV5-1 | CASRQGRNTEAFF | TGCGCCAGCAGACAGGGGAGGAACACTGAAGCTTTCTTT
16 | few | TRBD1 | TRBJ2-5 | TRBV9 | CASSPGQGTDQETQYF | TGTGCCAGCAGCCCAGGACAGGGGACAGACCAAGAGACCCAGTACTTC
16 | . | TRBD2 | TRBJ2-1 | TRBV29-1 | CSVLPRPERGYNEQFF | TGCAGCGTTCTCCCCCGACCGGAGCGGGGGTACAATGAGCAGTTCTTC
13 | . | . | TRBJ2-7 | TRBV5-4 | CASSLVSSYEQYF | TGTGCCAGCAGCTTGGTGAGTTCCTACGAGCAGTACTTC
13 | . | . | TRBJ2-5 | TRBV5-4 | CASSPAPRETQYF | TGTGCCAGCAGTCCGGCCCCGCGGGAGACCCAGTACTTC
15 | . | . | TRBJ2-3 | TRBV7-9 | CASSLNRPSTDTQYF | TGTGCCAGCAGCTTAAATCGCCCTAGCACAGATACGCAGTATTTT
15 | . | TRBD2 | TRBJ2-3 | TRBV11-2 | CASSPTAGVTDTQYF | TGTGCCAGCAGCCCGACAGCGGGAGTGACAGATACGCAGTATTTT
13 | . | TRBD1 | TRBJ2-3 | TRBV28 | CASSSQGAKTQYF | TGTGCCAGCAGTTCACAGGGGGCCAAGACGCAGTATTTT
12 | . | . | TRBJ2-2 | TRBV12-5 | CASGLKAGELFF | TGTGCTAGTGGTTTGAAGGCCGGGGAGCTGTTTTTT
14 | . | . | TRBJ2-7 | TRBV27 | CASSTQVLIYEQYF | TGTGCCAGCAGTACCCAGGTTCTAATCTACGAGCAGTACTTC
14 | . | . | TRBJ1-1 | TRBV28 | CASSSQGPNTEAFF | TGTGCCAGCAGTTCCCAAGGGCCGAACACTGAAGCTTTCTTT
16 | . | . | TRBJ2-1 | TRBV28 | CASSLRRSGYYNEQFF | TGTGCCAGCAGTTTGCGTAGGAGCGGGTACTACAATGAGCAGTTCTTC
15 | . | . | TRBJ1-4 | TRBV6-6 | CASGPAGQTNEKLFF | TGTGCCAGCGGCCCCGCTGGGCAGACTAATGAAAAACTGTTTTTT
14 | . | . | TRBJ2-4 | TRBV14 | CASSPRGPKNIQYF | TGTGCCAGCAGCCCAAGGGGCCCCAAAAACATTCAGTACTTC
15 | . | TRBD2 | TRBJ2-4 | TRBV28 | CASSSSGSVKNIQYF | TGTGCCAGCAGCTCTAGCGGGAGTGTCAAAAACATTCAGTACTTC
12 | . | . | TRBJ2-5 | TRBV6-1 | CASSEVAETQYF | TGTGCCAGCAGTGAAGTCGCCGAGACCCAGTACTTC
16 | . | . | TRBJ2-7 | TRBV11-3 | CASSLGGQGVSYEQYF | TGTGCCAGCAGCTTAGGGGGCCAGGGAGTCTCCTACGAGCAGTACTTC
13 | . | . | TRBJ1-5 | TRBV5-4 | CASSRGTNQPQHF | TGTGCCAGCAGCCGAGGTACCAATCAGCCCCAGCATTTT
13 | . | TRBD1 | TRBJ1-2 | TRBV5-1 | CASSLATGGGYTF | TGCGCCAGCAGCTTGGCCACAGGGGGTGGCTACACCTTC
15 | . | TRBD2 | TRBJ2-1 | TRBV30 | CAWRAYAGGYNEQFF | TGTGCCTGGAGGGCCTACGCGGGAGGCTACAATGAGCAGTTCTTC
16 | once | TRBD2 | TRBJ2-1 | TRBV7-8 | CASSLVRVAGRNEQFF | TGTGCCAGCAGCTTAGTGAGGGTAGCGGGACGTAATGAGCAGTTCTTC
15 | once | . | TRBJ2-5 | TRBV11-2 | CASSPFTSFQETQYF | TGTGCCAGCAGCCCATTCACATCGTTCCAAGAGACCCAGTACTTC
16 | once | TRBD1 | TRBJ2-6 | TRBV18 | CASSPTGQSGANVLTF | TGTGCCAGCTCACCCACGGGACAGTCTGGGGCCAACGTCCTGACTTTC
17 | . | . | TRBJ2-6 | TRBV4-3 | CASSRARSGSGANVLTF | TGCGCCAGCAGCCGGGCGCGAAGTGGCTCTGGGGCCAACGTCCTGACTTTC
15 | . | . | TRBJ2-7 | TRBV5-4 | CASSPWAGGTYEQYF | TGTGCCAGCAGCCCCTGGGCAGGAGGGACCTACGAGCAGTACTTC
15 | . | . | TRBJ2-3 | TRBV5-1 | CASSLSSGPADTQYF | TGCGCCAGCAGCTTGTCTTCCGGGCCTGCAGATACGCAGTATTTT
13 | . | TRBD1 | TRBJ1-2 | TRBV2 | CASRTGTVYGYTF | TGTGCCAGCAGGACCGGGACAGTCTATGGCTACACCTTC
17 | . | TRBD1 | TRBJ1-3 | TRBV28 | CASRQPGQVLSGNTIYF | TGTGCCAGCAGACAGCCGGGACAGGTGCTCTCTGGAAACACCATATATTTT
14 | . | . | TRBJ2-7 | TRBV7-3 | CASSWAVVGSQQYF | TGTGCCAGCAGCTGGGCCGTTGTGGGTAGCCAGCAGTACTTC
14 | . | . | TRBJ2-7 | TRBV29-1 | CSVVWQARSYEQYF | TGCAGCGTTGTATGGCAGGCCCGCTCCTACGAGCAGTACTTC
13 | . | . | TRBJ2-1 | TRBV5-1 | CASSLLADNEQFF | TGCGCCAGCAGCTTGCTGGCAGACAATGAGCAGTTCTTC
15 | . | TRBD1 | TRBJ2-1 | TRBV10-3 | CAIRSGTGGHNEQFF | TGTGCCATTAGGAGCGGGACAGGGGGACACAATGAGCAGTTCTTC
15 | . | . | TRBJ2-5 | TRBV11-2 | CASSFGGIVQETQYF | TGTGCCAGCAGCTTCGGCGGTATCGTCCAAGAGACCCAGTACTTC
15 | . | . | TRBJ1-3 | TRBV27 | CASSLTRRGGNTIYF | TGTGCCAGCAGTTTAACCCGCAGGGGAGGAAACACCATATATTTT
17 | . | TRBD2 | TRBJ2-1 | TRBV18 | CASSPRLAKSSYNEQFF | TGTGCCAGCTCACCAAGACTAGCGAAGAGCTCCTACAATGAGCAGTTCTTC
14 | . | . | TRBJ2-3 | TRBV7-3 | CASKSDLHTDTQYF | TGTGCCTCCAAAAGTGACTTACACACAGATACGCAGTATTTT
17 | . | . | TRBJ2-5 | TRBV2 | CASSLVGRPLNQETQYF | TGTGCCAGCAGCCTCGTGGGGCGTCCCCTCAACCAAGAGACCCAGTACTTC
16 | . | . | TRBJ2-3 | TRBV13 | CASSRTQFRPTDTQYF | TGTGCCAGCAGCCGGACACAATTCCGCCCCACAGATACGCAGTATTTT
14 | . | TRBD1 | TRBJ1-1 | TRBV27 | CASSKQGVGTEAFF | TGTGCCAGCAGTAAACAGGGGGTGGGCACTGAAGCTTTCTTT
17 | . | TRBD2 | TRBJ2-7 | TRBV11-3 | CASSLPPLGTRMYEQYF | TGTGCCAGCAGCCTTCCCCCGCTCGGGACTAGGATGTACGAGCAGTACTTC
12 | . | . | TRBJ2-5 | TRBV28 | CASTGEAETQYF | TGTGCCAGCACAGGGGAGGCGGAGACCCAGTACTTC
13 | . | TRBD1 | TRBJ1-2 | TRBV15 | CACSSRGQEGYTF | TGTGCCTGTTCGAGCAGGGGGCAAGAAGGCTACACCTTC
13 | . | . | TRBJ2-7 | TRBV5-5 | CASSSRGDYEQYF | TGTGCCAGCAGCTCCCGAGGGGACTACGAGCAGTACTTC
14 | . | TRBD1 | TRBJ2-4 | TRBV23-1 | CASSRDSYQNIQYF | TGCGCCAGCAGCAGGGACAGTTACCAAAACATTCAGTACTTC
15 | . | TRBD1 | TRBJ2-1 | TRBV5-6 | CASSTFQGAYNEQFF | TGTGCCAGCAGCACCTTCCAGGGGGCGTACAATGAGCAGTTCTTC
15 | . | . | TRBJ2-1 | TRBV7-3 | CASVRQPGSYNEQFF | TGTGCCAGCGTCCGGCAGCCAGGCTCCTACAATGAGCAGTTCTTC
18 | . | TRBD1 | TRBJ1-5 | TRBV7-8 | CASSFWSIGTVDNQPQHF | TGTGCCAGCAGCTTTTGGTCAATTGGGACAGTAGACAATCAGCCCCAGCATTTT
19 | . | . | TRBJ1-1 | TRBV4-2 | CASSQETPGASRSLTEAFF | TGTGCCAGCAGCCAAGAAACCCCAGGGGCCTCCCGGAGTCTCACTGAAGCTTTCTTT
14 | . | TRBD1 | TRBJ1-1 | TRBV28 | CASSFRGRRTEAFF | TGTGCCAGCAGTTTTAGGGGGCGACGGACTGAAGCTTTCTTT
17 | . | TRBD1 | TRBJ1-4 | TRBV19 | CASGSDRGDWRSGKLFF | TGTGCCAGTGGATCGGACAGGGGCGACTGGCGATCGGGAAAACTGTTTTTT
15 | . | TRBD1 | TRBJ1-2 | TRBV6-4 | CASSDSARGLYGYTF | TGTGCCAGCAGTGACTCGGCCAGGGGGCTTTATGGCTACACCTTC
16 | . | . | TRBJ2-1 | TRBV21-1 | CASSKRLRDSYNEQFF | TGTGCCAGCAGCAAAAGACTCCGGGACAGTTACAATGAGCAGTTCTTC
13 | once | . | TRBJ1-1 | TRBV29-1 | CSVVTANDAEAFF | TGCAGCGTCGTCACAGCGAACGACGCTGAAGCTTTCTTT
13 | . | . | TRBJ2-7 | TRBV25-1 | CASSYLGGYEQYF | TGTGCCAGCAGTTATCTAGGGGGCTACGAGCAGTACTTC